The sequence of this TCR beta chain was determined in a study of cytomegalovirus exposure and HLA in healthy donors. This CDR3 spans 15 amino acids. Deletions cut 6 bases from V and 3 bases from J, with 17 bases between. CDR1 is MGHDK and CDR2 is SYGVNS in the germline V gene. Amplification used 60 Vbeta primers and 13 Jbeta primers. Data came from immunoSEQ multiplex PCR; TCRdb stores just in-frame clones and leaves some out. In the table there are 110,000 to 150,000 clones, roughly 79% of which are singletons. In its sample, this clone was seen a few times. The material sequenced was PBMCs. This sequence was found in a male donor in good health and CMV-seronegative. The rearrangement links TRBV25-1 to TRBJ1-1, with D perhaps TRBD1 (6 bases). The CDR3 here is CASSITRGRYTEAFF. CDR3 sequence (DNA): TGTGCCAGCAGCATCACCAGGGGTCGATACACTGAAGCTTTCTTT.